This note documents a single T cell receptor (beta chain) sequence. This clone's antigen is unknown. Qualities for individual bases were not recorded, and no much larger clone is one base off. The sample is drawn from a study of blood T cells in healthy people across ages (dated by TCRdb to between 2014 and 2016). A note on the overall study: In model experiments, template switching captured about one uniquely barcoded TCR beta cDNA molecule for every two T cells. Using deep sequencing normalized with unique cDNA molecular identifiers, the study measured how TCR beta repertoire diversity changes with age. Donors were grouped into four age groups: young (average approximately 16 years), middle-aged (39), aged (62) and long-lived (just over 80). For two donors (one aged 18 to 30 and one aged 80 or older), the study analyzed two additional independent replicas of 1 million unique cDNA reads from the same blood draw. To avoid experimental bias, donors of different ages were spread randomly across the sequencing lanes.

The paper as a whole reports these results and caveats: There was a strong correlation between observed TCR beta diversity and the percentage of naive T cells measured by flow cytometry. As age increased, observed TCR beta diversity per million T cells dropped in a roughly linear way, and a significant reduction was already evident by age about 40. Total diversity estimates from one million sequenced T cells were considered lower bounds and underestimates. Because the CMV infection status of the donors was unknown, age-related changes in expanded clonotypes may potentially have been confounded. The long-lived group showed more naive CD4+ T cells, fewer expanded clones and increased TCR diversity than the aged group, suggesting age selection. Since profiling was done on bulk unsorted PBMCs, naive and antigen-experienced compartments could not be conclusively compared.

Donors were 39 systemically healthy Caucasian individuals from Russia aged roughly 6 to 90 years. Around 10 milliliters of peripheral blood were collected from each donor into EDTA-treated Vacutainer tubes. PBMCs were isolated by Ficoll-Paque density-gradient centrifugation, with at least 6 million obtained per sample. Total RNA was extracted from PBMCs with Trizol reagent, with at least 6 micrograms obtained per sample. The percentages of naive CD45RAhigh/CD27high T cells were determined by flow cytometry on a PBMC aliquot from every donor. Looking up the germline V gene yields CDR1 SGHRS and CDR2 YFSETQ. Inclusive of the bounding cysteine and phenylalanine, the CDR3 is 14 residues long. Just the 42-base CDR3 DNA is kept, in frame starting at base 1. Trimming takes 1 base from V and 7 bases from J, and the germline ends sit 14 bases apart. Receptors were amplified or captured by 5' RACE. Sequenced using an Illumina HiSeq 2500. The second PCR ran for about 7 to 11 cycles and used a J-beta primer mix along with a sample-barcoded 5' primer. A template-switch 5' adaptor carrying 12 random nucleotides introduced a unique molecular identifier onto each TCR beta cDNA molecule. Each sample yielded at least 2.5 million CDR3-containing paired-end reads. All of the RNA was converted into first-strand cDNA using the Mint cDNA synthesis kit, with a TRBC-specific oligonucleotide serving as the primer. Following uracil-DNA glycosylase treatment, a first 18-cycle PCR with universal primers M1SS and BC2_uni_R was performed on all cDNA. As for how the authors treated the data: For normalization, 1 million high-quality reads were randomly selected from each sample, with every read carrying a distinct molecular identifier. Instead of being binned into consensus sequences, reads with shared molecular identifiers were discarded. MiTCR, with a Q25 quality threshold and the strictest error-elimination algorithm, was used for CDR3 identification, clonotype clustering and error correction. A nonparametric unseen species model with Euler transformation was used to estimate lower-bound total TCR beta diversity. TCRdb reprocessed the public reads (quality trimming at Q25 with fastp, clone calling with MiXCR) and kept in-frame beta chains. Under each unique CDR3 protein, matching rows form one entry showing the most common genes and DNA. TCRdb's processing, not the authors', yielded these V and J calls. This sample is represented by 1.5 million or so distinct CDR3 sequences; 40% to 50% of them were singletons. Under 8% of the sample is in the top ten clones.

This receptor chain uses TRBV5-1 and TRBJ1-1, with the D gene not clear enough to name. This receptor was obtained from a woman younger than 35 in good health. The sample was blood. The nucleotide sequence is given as TGCGCCAGCAGCTTGACTGCCGGTTATATTGAAGCTTTCTTT. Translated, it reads CASSLTAGYIEAFF.